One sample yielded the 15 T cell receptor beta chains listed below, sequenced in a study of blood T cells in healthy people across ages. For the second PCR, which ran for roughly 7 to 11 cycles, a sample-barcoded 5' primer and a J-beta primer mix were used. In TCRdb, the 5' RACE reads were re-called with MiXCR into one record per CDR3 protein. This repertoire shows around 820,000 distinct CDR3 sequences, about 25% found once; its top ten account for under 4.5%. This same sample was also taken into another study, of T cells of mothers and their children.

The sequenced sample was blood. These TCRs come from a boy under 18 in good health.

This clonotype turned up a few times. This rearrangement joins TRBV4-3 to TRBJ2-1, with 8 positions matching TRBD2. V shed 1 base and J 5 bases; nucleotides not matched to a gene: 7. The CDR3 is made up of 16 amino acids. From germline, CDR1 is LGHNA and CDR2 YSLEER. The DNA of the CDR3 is TGCGCCAGCAGCCAAGGGGGAGCGGGGGTCAACAATGAGCAGTTCTTC. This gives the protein CASSQGGAGVNNEQFF.

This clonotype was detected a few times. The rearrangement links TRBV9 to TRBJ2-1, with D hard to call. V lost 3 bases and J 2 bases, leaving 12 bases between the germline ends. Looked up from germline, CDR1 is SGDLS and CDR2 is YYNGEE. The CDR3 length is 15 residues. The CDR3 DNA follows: TGTGCCAGCAGCGACCTGAAAGGCGCCTACAATGAGCAGTTCTTC. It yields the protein CASSDLKGAYNEQFF.

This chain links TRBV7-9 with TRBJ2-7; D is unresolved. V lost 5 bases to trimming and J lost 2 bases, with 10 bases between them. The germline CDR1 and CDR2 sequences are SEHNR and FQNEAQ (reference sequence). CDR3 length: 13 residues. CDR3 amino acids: CASSPLFPYEQYF. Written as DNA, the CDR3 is TGTGCCAGCAGCCCATTATTTCCCTACGAGCAGTACTTC.

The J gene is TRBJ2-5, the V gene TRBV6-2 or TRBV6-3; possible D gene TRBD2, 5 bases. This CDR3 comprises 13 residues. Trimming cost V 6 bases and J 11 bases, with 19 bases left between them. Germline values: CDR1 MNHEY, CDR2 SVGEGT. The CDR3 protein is CASSRGREGEQYF. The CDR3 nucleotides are TGTGCCAGCAGCCGCGGACGGGAAGGAGAGCAGTACTTC.

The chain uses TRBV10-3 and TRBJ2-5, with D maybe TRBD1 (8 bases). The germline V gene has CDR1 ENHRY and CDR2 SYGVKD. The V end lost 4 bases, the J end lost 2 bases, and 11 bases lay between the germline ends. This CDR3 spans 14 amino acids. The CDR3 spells CAISAQGGQETQYF. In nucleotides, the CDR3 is TGTGCCATCAGTGCACAGGGGGGGCAAGAGACCCAGTACTTC.

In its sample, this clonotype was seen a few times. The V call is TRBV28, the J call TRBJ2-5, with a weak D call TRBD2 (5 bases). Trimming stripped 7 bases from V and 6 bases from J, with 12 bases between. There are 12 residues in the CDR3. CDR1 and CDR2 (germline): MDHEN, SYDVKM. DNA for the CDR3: TGTGCCAGCAACCTTCGGGGTCAGACCCAGTACTTC. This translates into CASNLRGQTQYF.

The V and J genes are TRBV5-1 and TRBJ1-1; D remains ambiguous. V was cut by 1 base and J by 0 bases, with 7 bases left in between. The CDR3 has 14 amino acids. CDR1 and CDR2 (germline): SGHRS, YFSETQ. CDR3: CASSLLFMNTEAFF. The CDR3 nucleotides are TGCGCCAGCAGCTTGCTGTTCATGAACACTGAAGCTTTCTTT.

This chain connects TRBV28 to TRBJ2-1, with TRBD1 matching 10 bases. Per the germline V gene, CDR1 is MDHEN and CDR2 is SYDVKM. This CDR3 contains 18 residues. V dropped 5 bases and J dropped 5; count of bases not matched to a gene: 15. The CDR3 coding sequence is TGTGCCAGCAGTCCATATTGGTCGACAGGGGGCGATCACAATGAGCAGTTCTTC. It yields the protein CASSPYWSTGGDHNEQFF. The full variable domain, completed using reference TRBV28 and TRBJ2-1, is DVKVTQSSRYLVKRTGEKVFLECVQDMDHENMFWYRQDPGLGLRLIYFSYDVKMKEKGDIPEGYSVSREKKERFSLILESASTNQTSMYLCASSPYWSTGGDHNEQFFGPGTRLTVL.

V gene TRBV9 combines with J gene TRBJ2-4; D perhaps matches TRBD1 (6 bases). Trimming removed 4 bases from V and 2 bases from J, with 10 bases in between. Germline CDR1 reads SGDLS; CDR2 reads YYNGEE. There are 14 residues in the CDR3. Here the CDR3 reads CASSNTGTKNIQYF. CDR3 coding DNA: TGTGCCAGCAGCAACACAGGGACCAAAAACATTCAGTACTTC. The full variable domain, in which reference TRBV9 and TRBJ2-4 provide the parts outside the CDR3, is DSGVTQTPKHLITATGQRVTLRCSPRSGDLSVYWYQQSLDQGLQFLIQYYNGEERAKGNILERFSAQQFPDLHSELNLSSLELGDSALYFCASSNTGTKNIQYFGAGTRLSVL.

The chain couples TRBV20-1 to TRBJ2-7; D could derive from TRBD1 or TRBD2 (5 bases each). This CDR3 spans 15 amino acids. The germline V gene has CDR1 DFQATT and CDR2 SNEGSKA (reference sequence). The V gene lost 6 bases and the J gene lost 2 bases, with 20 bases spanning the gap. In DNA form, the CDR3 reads TGCAGTGCGGGACCGACTGGCCTGGCGGCCTACGAGCAGTACTTC. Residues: CSAGPTGLAAYEQYF.

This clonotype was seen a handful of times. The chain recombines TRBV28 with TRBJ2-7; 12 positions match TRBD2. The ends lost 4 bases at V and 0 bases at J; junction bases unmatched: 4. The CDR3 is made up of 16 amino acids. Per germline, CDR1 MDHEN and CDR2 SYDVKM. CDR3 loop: CASSSRTSGISYEQYF. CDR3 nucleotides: TGTGCCAGCAGTTCCCGGACTAGCGGGATCTCCTACGAGCAGTACTTC.

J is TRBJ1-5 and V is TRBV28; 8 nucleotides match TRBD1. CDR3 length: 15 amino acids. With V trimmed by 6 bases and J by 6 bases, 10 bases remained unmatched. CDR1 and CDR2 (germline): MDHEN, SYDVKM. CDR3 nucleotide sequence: TGTGCCAGCAGCCTAGGACAGGGCCGGAGTCAGCCCCAGCATTTT. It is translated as CASSLGQGRSQPQHF. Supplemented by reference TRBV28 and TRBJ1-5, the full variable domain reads DVKVTQSSRYLVKRTGEKVFLECVQDMDHENMFWYRQDPGLGLRLIYFSYDVKMKEKGDIPEGYSVSREKKERFSLILESASTNQTSMYLCASSLGQGRSQPQHFGDGTRLSIL.

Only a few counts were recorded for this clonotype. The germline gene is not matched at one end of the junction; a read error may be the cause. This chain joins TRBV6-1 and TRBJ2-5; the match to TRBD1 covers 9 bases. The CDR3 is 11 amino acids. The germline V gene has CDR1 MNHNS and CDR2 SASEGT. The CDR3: CTSSVGTGQYF. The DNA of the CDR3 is TGTACCAGCAGTGTTGGGACAGGGCAGTACTTC.

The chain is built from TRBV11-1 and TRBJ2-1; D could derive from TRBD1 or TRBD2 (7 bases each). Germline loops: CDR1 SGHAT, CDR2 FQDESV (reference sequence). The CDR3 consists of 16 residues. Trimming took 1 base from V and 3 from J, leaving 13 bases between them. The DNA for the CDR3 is TGTGCCAGCAGCTTAGTCAGGGGGGGTTTCTACAATGAGCAGTTCTTC. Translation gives CASSLVRGGFYNEQFF.

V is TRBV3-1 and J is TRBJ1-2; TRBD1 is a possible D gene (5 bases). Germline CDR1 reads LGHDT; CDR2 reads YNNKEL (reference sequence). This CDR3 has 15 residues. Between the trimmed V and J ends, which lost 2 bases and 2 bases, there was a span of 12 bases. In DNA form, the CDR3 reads TGTGCCAGCAGCCAAACCGCAGGGAGGAACTATGGCTACACCTTC. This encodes CASSQTAGRNYGYTF.